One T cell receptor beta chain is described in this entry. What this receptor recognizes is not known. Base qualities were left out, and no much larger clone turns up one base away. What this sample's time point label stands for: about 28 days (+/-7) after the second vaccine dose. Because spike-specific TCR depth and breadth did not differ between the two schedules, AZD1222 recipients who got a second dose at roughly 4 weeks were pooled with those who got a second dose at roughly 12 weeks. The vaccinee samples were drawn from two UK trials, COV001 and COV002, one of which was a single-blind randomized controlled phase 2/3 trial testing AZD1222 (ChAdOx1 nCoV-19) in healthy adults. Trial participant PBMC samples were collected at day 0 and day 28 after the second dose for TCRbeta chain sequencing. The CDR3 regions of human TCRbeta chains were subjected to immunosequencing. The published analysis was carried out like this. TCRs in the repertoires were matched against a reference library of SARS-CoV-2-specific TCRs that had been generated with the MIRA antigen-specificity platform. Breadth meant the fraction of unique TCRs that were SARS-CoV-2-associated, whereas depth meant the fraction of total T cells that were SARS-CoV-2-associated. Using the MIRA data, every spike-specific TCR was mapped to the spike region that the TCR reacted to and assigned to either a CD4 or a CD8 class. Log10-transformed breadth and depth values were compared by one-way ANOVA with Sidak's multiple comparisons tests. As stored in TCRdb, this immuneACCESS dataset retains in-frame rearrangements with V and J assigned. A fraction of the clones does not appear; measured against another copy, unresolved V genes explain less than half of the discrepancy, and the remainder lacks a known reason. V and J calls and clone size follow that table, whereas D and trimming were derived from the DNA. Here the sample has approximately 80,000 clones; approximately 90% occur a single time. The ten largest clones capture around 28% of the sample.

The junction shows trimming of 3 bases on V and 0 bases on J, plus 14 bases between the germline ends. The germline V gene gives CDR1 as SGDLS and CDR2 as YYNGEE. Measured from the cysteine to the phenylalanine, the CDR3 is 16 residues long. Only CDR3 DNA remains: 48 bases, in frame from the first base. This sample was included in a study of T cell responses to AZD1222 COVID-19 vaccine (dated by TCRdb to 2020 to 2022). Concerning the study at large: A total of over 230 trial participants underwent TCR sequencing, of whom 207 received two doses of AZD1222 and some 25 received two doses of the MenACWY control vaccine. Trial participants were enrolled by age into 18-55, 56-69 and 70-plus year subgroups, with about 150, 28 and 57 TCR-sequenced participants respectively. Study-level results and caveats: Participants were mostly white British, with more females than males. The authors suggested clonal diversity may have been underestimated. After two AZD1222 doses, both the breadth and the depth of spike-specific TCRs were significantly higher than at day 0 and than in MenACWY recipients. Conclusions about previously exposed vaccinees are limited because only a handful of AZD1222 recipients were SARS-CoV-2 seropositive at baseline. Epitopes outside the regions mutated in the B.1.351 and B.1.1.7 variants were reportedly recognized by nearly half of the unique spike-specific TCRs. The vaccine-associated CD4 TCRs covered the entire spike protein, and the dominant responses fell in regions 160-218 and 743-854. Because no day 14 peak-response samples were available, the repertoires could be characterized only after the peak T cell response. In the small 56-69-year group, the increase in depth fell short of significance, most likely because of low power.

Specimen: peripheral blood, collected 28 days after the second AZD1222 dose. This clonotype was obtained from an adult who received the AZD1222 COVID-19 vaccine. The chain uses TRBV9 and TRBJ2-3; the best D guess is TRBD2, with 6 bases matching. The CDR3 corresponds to CASSAGSSGSTDTQYF. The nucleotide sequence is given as TGTGCCAGCAGCGCTGGGAGTAGCGGAAGCACAGATACGCAGTATTTT.